The 21 T cell receptor beta chains given below trace back to one sample, sequenced in a study of CD8+ T cells in alopecia areata. cDNA prepared by RNA extraction and subsequent reverse transcription served as the template for sequencing. Generated by immunoSEQ multiplex PCR, the TCRdb table keeps only in-frame clones and is missing some. This sample carries 200,000 to 300,000 clones and no singletons, and 1.2% goes to the top ten. Cells from pooled cutaneous lymph nodes were sorted by CD4, CD8alpha, NKG2D, NKG2ACE and other markers. Sequencing was done on a sample of CD4+ T cells sorted from a lymph node. Source of these receptors: a C3H/HeJ mouse with alopecia areata. MHC haplotype of the strain: H2-k.

This clone occurred a few times. A much larger clone lies one base from this, so it may be a read error. Mouse gene names apply. From the germline J gene comes the end of the CDR3, since the read stops 4 residues before it. This chain joins TRBV5 and TRBJ2-5; no definite D call. CDR1 and CDR2 from the germline V gene are LGHNA and YNLKQL (reference sequence). The CDR3 is 12 residues long. Trimming took 2 bases from V and 2 from J, leaving 2 bases between them. The DNA read from the CDR3 is TGTGCCAGCAGCCAAATCCAAGAC. Its protein product is CASSQIQD. The CDR3, in full, reads CASSQIQDTQYF.

On this clone itself: Gene labels here are mouse ones. The read halts 4 residues ahead of the CDR3 end, with the missing end drawn from the germline J gene. The rearrangement uses TRBV14 and TRBJ2-4; D may be TRBD1 (6 bases). CDR1 and CDR2 (germline): SGHDT, FRDEAV. This CDR3 has 15 residues. V was clipped by 0 bases and J by 2 bases, with 10 bases between them. CDR3 protein: CASSFWGQNQNTLYF. The part of the CDR3 DNA that was read is TGTGCCAGCAGTTTCTGGGGACAAAATCAAAAC. Full variable domain (missing parts from reference TRBV14 and TRBJ2-4): EAGVTQSPRYAVLQEGQAVSFWCDPISGHDTLYWYQQPRDQGPQLLVYFRDEAVIDNSQLPSDRFSAVRPKGTNSTLKIQSAKQGDTATYLCASSFWGQNQNTLYFGAGTRLSVL.

As concerns this clone: Genes and germline come from the mouse. The sequence runs out 4 residues before the end of the CDR3; the remainder is reconstructed from the germline J gene. Other DNA variants within this sample encode the same CDR3. The chain joins TRBV13-1 to TRBJ2-5; 8 bases are shared with TRBD1. Unmatched junction bases numbered 1, after V lost 1 base and J lost 3 bases. This CDR3 has 14 amino acids. In germline, CDR1 is NSHNY, CDR2 SYGAGN. CDR3 DNA (partial): TGTGCCAGCAGTGATTACAGGGGGCAAGAC. Its protein product is CASSDYRGQD. The CDR3, in full, reads CASSDYRGQDTQYF.

This clone was seen more than once but under ten times. Gene names denote mouse genes. The CDR3 spells CASSMQQNTEVFF. CDR3 DNA, as far as it was read: TGTGCCAGCAGTATGCAGCAGAACACA. The genes are TRBV19 and TRBJ1-1; D is ambiguous. The CDR3 end falls 4 residues outside the read, so it is completed with the germline J gene. Trimming removed 2 bases from V and 0 bases from J, with 5 bases in between. The CDR3 is 13 residues long. From germline, CDR1 is FNHDT and CDR2 SITEND (reference sequence).

Note on this clone: Mouse gene names and germline throughout. The read terminates 4 residues ahead of where the CDR3 ends, so the germline J gene completes it. The chain has TRBV13-2 and TRBJ2-1; possible D gene TRBD1, 6 bases. Trimming left V 6 bases short and J 4 bases short, with 8 bases between. The length of the CDR3 is 12 residues. From germline, CDR1 is NNHNN and CDR2 SYGAGS (reference sequence). The covered CDR3 bases are TGTGCCAGCGAAAGGGGGTATGCT. It codes for CASERGYA. The full CDR3 protein reads CASERGYAEQFF.

Only a few counts were recorded for this clone. The genes are named according to mouse. The read ends 4 residues early relative to the CDR3; the germline J gene fills the gap. The chain recombines TRBV19 with TRBJ1-1, with a possible D match to TRBD1 (5 bases). The CDR3 length is 13 residues. Germline assignment: CDR1 FNHDT and CDR2 SITEND (reference sequence). Deletions cut 6 bases from V and 1 base from J, with 10 bases between. The CDR3 reads CASTLTGNTEVFF. The sequenced CDR3 bases are TGTGCCAGCACCCTCACAGGAAACACA.

This clone was picked up a small number of times. These gene names are mouse names. Partial CDR3 DNA: TGTGCCAGCAGTCCATGGGGGGGCGGTGCAGAA. Translation gives CASSPWGGGAE. The entire CDR3 protein reads CASSPWGGGAETLYF. J is TRBJ2-3 and V is TRBV13-1; 9 nucleotides line up with TRBD2. The sequence runs out 4 residues before the end of the CDR3; the remainder is reconstructed from the germline J gene. CDR1 and CDR2 from the germline V gene are NSHNY and SYGAGN. The CDR3 consists of 15 residues. V trimming: 4 bases; J trimming: 1 base; junction bases outside the gene matches: 4.

This clone has just a few counts. Germline and genes: mouse. The CDR3 extends 3 residues past the end of the read, so its final part is completed from the germline J gene. This chain links TRBV19 with TRBJ1-6; the match to TRBD1 covers 9 bases. TRBJ1-6 is noted as an ORF with a role that remains uncertain. V lost 3 bases to trimming and J lost 7 bases; unmatched junction nucleotides: 5. Germline V gene data show CDR1 as FNHDT and CDR2 as SITEND (reference sequence). This CDR3 contains 15 residues. The CDR3 sequence: CASSKTGGWNSPLYF. The CDR3 DNA, read in part, is TGTGCCAGCAGTAAAACAGGGGGCTGGAATTCGCCC.

This clone was observed a handful of times. Germline and genes: mouse. The CDR3 extends 4 residues past the end of the read, so its final part is completed from the germline J gene. The V gene is TRBV1, the J gene TRBJ2-1, with D possibly TRBD1 on 6 matching bases. CDR3 length equals 13 residues. Trimming removed 4 bases at V and 5 bases at J, with 9 bases between. Looked up from germline, CDR1 is NSQYPW and CDR2 is LRSPGD (reference sequence). This CDR3 reads CTCSERDNAEQFF. CDR3 DNA, as far as it was read: TGCACCTGCAGTGAGAGGGACAATGCT.

In its sample, this clone was seen a few times. Germline and genes: mouse. Partial CDR3 DNA: TGTGCCAGCAGCCAAGAGGGGATTAGTGCAGAA. Translating it yields CASSQEGISAE. In full, the CDR3 reads CASSQEGISAETLYF. V and J are TRBV5 and TRBJ2-3; D is undetermined. The read gets to within 4 residues of the CDR3 end, and the germline J gene fills in the rest. Germline assignment: CDR1 LGHNA and CDR2 YNLKQL (reference sequence). V was pared by 0 bases and J by 0 bases, with 7 bases between. This CDR3 is built from 15 residues.

There are a few counts of this clone. Germline and genes here are mouse. The read ends 4 residues shy of where the CDR3 ends; the end is completed using the germline J gene. The chain carries TRBV19 and TRBJ2-2; possible D gene TRBD1, 5 bases. This CDR3 contains 13 residues. Per germline, CDR1 FNHDT and CDR2 SITEND (reference sequence). The chain's CDR3 is CASSIGGDGQLYF. The sequenced part of the CDR3 DNA is TGTGCCAGCAGTATTGGAGGGGACGGG.

This clone turned up a few times. The gene symbols are mouse symbols. The read ends 4 residues before the CDR3 terminus; that terminus is restored from the germline J gene. The same CDR3 is also encoded by other DNA sequences in this sample. This chain connects TRBV19 to TRBJ2-3; D is perhaps TRBD1 (6 bases). Trimming cost V 3 bases and J 0 bases, with 11 bases left between them. This CDR3 has 15 residues. Germline CDR1 and CDR2: FNHDT and SITEND (reference sequence). The DNA read from the CDR3 is TGTGCCAGCAGTAAGACAGGTACTAGTGCAGAA. Its translation is CASSKTGTSAE. From start to end, the CDR3 is CASSKTGTSAETLYF.

Points on this clone: The gene names here belong to mouse. The observed sequence ends 4 residues before the CDR3 terminus, with the missing tail filled in from the germline J gene. The chain joins TRBV13-1 to TRBJ1-2; possible D gene TRBD1, 6 bases. Trimming took off 0 bases at V and 2 bases at J, with 14 bases between the two ends. There are 16 residues in the CDR3. CDR1 and CDR2 (germline): NSHNY, SYGAGN. The CDR3 loop reads CASSDAAGARNSDYTF. Incomplete CDR3 DNA: TGTGCCAGCAGTGATGCAGCAGGGGCCCGCAACTCC.

Comments on this clone: Germline and genes here are mouse. Sequencing ends 4 residues short of the CDR3 end; the germline J gene provides the rest. The chain employs TRBV13-3 and TRBJ1-1; the match to TRBD1 covers 8 bases. The CDR3 contains 13 residues. Per germline, CDR1 NNHDY and CDR2 SYVADS. The sequenced CDR3 bases are TGTGCCAGCAGTGAAAAACAGGGGGAA. Its protein product is CASSEKQGE. The full-length CDR3 reads as CASSEKQGEEVFF.

Only a few counts were recorded for this clone. These gene names are mouse names. Coverage ceases 4 residues before the CDR3 finishes, and the germline J gene fills in the end. The rearrangement links TRBV1 to TRBJ2-1; 11 nucleotides line up with TRBD2. From germline, CDR1 is NSQYPW and CDR2 LRSPGD (reference sequence). This CDR3 spans 15 amino acids. The CDR3 here is CTCRPTGGARAEQFF. The sequenced CDR3 bases are TGCACCTGCAGGCCAACTGGGGGGGCGCGGGCT.

This clone showed up just a few times. These gene names are mouse names. The read halts 4 residues ahead of the CDR3 end, with the missing end drawn from the germline J gene. The chain couples TRBV5 to TRBJ2-2, with 8 bases aligning to TRBD2. Trimming at V came to 4 bases and at J to 1 base, leaving 5 bases not matched to a gene. CDR1 LGHNA and CDR2 YNLKQL come from the germline V gene (reference sequence). The CDR3 is 16 residues long. CDR3 loop: CASSPYWGQNTGQLYF. The DNA read from the CDR3 is TGTGCCAGCAGCCCCTACTGGGGGCAAAACACCGGG.

In regard to this clone: Gene names refer to mouse genes. The read falls 4 residues short of the CDR3 end, and the missing part is taken from the germline J gene. The gene calls are TRBV31 and TRBJ2-2; tentatively, D is TRBD2 (6 bases). CDR1 is GKSSPN, CDR2 SITVG, per germline. The CDR3 is 16 amino acids. The V and J ends lost 1 base and 2 bases respectively, with 14 bases between them. CDR3 DNA (partial): TGTGCCTGGAGTCCGGGCTGGGGCGGTAACACCGGG. As protein: CAWSPGWGGNTG. The full CDR3 protein is CAWSPGWGGNTGQLYF.

In its sample, this clone was seen a few times. Genes and germline are mouse. The read ends 4 residues early relative to the CDR3; the germline J gene fills the gap. This chain links TRBV1 with TRBJ1-1, with 7 bases matching TRBD1. Germline values: CDR1 NSQYPW, CDR2 LRSPGD (reference sequence). The CDR3 loop spans 12 amino acids. CDR3 loop: CTCTPQGGEVFF. Incomplete CDR3 DNA: TGCACCTGCACCCCTCAGGGGGGA.

As concerns this clone: Each gene name is a mouse one. The read ends 4 residues shy of where the CDR3 ends; the end is completed using the germline J gene. The rearrangement uses TRBV19 and TRBJ2-1, with TRBD2 identical over 11 bases. The CDR3 runs to 15 residues. Germline CDR1 reads FNHDT; CDR2 reads SITEND (reference sequence). The CDR3 DNA, read in part, is TGTGCCAGCAGTATAGGGGGGGACTGGGGGCCT. It yields the protein CASSIGGDWGP. The full CDR3 reads CASSIGGDWGPEQFF.

On this clone itself: The genes are named according to mouse. The DNA ends 4 residues before the CDR3 does, and the rest of the CDR3 is filled in from the germline J gene. The chain is built from TRBV13-3 and TRBJ2-1, with 10 positions matching TRBD2. CDR3 length: 15 residues. V was pared by 5 bases and J by 5 bases, with 7 bases of the junction left unmatched. CDR1 is NNHDY, CDR2 SYVADS, per germline. The CDR3 reads CASSPDWGEDAEQFF. The DNA read from the CDR3 is TGTGCCAGCAGCCCTGACTGGGGGGAGGATGCT.

Worth noting for this clone: Here the gene names and germline are mouse. The sequenced fragment ends 4 residues before the CDR3 boundary, so the rest is inferred from the germline J gene. Other DNA sequences from this sample encode an identical CDR3 as well. The rearrangement uses TRBV5 and TRBJ2-1; possible D gene TRBD1, 5 bases. The CDR3 totals 15 residues. The V and J ends lost 0 bases and 0 bases respectively, with 6 bases between them. The germline V gene has CDR1 LGHNA and CDR2 YNLKQL (reference sequence). This chain's CDR3 is CASSQDRGNYAEQFF. CDR3 DNA, as far as it was read: TGTGCCAGCAGCCAAGATAGGGGTAACTATGCT.